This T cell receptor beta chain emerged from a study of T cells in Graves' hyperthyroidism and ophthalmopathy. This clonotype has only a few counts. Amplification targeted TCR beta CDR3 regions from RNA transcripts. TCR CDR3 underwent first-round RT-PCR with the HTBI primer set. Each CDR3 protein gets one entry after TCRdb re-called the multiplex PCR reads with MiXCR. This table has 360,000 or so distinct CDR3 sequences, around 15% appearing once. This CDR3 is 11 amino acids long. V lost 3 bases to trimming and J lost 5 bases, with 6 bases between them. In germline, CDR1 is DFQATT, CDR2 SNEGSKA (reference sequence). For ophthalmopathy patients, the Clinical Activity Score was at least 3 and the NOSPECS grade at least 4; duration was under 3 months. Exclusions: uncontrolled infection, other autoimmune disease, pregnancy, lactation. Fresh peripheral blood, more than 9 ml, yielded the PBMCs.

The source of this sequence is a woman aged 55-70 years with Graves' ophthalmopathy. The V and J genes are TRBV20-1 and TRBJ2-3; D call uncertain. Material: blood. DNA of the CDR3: TGCAGTGCTAGTTTGGAAGATACGCAGTATTTT. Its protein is CSASLEDTQYF.